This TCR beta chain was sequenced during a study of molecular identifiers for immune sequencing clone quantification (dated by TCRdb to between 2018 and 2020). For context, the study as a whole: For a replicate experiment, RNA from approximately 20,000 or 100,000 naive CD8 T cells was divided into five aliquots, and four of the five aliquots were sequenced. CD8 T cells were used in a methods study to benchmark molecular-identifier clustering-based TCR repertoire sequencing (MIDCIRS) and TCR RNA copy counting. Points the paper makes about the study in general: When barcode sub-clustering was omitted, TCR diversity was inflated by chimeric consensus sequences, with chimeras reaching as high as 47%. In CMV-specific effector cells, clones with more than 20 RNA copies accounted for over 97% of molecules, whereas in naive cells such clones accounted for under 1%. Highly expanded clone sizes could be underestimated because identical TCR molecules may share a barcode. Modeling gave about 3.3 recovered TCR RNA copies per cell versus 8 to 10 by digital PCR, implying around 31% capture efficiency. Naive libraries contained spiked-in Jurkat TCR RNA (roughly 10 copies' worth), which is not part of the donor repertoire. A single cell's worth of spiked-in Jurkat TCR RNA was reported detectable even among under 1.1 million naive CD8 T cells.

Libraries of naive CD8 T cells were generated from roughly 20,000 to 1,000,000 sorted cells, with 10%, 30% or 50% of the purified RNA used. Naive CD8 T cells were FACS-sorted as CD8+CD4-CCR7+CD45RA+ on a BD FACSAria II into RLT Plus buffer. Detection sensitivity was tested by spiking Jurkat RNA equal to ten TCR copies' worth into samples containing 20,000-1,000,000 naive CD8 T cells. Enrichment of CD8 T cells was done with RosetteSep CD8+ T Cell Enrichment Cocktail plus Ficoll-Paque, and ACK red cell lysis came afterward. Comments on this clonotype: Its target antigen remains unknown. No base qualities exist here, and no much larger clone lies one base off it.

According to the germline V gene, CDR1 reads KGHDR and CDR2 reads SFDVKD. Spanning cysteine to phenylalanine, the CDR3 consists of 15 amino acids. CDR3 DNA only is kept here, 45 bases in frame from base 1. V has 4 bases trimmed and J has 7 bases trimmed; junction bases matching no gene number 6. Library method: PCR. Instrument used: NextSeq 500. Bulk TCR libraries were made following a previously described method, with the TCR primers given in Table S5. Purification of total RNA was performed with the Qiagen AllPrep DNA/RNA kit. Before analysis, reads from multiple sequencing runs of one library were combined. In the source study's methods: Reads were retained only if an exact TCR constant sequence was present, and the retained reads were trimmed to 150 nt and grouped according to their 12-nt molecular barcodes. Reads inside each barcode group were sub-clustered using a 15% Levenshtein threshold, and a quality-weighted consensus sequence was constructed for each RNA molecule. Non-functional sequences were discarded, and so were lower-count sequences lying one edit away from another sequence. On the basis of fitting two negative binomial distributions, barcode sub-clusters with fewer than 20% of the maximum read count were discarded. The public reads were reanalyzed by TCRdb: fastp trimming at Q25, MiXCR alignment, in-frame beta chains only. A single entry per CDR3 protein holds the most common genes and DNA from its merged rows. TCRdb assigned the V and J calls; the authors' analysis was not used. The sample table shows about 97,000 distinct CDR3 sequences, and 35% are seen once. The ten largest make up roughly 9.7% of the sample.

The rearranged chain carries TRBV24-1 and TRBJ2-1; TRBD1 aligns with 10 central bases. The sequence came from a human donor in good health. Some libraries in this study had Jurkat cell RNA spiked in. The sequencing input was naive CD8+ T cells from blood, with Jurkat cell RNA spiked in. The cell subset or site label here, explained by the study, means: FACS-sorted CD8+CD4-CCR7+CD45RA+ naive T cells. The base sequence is TGTGCCACCAGTGACCGGACAGGGGGTTGGAATGAGCAGTTCTTC. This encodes CATSDRTGGWNEQFF.